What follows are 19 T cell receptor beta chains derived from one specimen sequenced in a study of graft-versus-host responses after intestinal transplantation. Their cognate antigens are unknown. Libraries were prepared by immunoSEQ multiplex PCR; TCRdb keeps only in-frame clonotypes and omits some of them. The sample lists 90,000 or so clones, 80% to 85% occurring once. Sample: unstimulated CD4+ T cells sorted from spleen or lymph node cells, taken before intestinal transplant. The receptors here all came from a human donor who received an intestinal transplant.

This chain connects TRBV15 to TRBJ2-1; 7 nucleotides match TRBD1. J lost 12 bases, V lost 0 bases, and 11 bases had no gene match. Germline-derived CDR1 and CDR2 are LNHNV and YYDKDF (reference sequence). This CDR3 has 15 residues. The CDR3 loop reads CATSRDRMTGRAQFF. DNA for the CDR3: TGTGCCACCAGCAGAGATCGTATGACAGGGCGGGCGCAGTTCTTC.

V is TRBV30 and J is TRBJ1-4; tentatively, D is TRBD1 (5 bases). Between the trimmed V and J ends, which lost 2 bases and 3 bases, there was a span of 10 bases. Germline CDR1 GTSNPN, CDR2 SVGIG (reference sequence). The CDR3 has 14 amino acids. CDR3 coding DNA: TGTGCCTGGAGTCCAGGGAAGGCTAATGAAAAACTGTTTTTT. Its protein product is CAWSPGKANEKLFF.

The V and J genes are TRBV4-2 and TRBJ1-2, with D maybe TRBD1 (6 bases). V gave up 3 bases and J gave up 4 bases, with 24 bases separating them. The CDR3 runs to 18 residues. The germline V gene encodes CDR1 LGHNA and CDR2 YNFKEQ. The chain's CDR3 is CASSQTKDSDFYGYGYTF. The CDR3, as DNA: TGTGCCAGCAGCCAGACAAAGGACAGCGACTTTTACGGCTATGGCTACACCTTC.

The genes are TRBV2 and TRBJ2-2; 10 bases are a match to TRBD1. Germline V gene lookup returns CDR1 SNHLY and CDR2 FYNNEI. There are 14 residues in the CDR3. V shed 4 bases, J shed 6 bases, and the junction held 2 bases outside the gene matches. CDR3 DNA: TGTGCCAGCAGTGTCGGACAGGGGGCCGGGGAGCTGTTTTTT. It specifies CASSVGQGAGELFF.

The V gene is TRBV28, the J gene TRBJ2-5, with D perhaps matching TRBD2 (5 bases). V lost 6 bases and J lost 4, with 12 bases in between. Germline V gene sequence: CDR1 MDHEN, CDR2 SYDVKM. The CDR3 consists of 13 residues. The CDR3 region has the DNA TGTGCCAGCAGAGTTCGGGGAAGAGAGACCCAGTACTTC. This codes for CASRVRGRETQYF.

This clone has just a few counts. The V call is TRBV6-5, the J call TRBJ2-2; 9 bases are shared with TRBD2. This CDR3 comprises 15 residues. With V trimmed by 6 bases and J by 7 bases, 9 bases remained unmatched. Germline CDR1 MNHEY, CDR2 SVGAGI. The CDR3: CASRAGLAGRGELFF. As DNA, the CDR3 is TGTGCCAGCAGGGCCGGTCTAGCGGGGCGCGGGGAGCTGTTTTTT.

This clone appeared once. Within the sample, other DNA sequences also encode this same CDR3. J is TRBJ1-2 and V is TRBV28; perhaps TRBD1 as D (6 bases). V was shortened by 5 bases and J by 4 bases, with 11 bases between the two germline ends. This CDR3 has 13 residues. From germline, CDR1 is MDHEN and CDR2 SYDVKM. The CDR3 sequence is CASSRGGGYGYTF. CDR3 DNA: TGTGCCAGCAGTAGGGGGGGAGGCTATGGCTACACCTTC.

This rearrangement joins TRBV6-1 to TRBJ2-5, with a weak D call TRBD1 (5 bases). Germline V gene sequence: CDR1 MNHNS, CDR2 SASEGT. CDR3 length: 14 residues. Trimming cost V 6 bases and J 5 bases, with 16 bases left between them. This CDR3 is CASRKRQFRETQYF. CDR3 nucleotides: TGTGCCAGCAGGAAAAGACAGTTTAGGGAGACCCAGTACTTC.

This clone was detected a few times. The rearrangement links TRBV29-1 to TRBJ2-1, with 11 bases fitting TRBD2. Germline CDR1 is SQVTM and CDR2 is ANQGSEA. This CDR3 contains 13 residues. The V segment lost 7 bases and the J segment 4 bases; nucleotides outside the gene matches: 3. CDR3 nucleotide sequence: TGCAGCGCTACTAGCGGGAGTTACAATGAGCAGTTCTTC. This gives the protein CSATSGSYNEQFF.

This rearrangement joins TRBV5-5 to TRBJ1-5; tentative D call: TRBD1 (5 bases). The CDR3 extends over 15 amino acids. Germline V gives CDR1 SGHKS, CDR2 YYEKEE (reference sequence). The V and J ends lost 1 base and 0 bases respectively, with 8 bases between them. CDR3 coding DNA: TGTGCCAGCAGCTTGCGGGGGAATAGCAATCAGCCCCAGCATTTT. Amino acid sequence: CASSLRGNSNQPQHF.

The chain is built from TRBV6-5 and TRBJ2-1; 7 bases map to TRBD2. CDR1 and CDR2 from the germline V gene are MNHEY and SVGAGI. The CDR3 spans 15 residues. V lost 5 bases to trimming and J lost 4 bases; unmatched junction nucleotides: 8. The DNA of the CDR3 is TGTGCCAGCAGTAAACTAGCGAGAAATTACAATGAGCAGTTCTTC. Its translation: CASSKLARNYNEQFF.

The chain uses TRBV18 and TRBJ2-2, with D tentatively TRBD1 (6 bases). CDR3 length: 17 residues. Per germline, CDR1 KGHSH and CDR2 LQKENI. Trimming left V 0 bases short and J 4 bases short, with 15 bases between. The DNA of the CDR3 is TGTGCCAGCTCACCACCGGGGGCAGGGAGAATCACCGGGGAGCTGTTTTTT. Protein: CASSPPGAGRITGELFF.

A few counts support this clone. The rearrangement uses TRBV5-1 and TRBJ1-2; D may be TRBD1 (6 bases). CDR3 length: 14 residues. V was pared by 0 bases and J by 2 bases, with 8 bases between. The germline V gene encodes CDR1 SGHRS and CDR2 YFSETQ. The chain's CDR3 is CASSLGGQNYGYTF. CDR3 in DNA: TGCGCCAGCAGCTTGGGGGGGCAGAACTATGGCTACACCTTC.

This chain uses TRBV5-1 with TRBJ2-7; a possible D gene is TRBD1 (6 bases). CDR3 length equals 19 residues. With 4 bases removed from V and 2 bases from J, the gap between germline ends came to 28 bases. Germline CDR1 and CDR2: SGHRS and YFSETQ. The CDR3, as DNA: TGCGCCAGCAGCCTGCGCCACCAAATCGACAGGTCCCCCACCTACGAGCAGTACTTC. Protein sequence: CASSLRHQIDRSPTYEQYF.

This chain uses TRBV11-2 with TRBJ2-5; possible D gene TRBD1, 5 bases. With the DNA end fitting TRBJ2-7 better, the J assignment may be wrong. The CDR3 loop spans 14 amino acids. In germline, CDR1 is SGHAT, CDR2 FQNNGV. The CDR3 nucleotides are TGTGCCAGCAGCTTAGATAGACAGAGTGACGAGCAGTACTTC. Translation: CASSLDRQSDEQYF.

The CDR3 spells CASSLPSTRSGELFF. The CDR3 nucleotides are TGTGCCAGCAGTCTTCCGAGCACTAGGTCCGGGGAGCTGTTTTTT. The V and J genes are TRBV28 and TRBJ2-2, with D maybe TRBD2 (5 bases). V was trimmed by 5 bases and J by 6 bases, leaving 16 bases between them. CDR3 length equals 15 residues. Germline CDR1 is MDHEN and CDR2 is SYDVKM.

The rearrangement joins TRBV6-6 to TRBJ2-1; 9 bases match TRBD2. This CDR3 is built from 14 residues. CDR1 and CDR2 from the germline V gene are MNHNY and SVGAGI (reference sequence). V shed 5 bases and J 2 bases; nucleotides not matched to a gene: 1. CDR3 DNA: TGTGCCAGCAGTCCTAGCGGGACCTACAATGAGCAGTTCTTC. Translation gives CASSPSGTYNEQFF.

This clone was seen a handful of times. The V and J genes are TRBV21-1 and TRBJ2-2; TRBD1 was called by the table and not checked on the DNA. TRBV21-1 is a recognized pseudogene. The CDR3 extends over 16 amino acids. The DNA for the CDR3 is TGTGCCAGCAGCAAAGAAACAGGGGGGCGGACCGGGGAGCTGTTTTTT. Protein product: CASSKETGGRTGELFF.

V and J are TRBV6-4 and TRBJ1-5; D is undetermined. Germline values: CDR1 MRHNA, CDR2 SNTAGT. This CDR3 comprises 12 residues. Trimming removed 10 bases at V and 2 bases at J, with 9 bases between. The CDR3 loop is CANPPGNQPQHF. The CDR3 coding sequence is TGTGCCAACCCTCCGGGCAATCAGCCCCAGCATTTT.